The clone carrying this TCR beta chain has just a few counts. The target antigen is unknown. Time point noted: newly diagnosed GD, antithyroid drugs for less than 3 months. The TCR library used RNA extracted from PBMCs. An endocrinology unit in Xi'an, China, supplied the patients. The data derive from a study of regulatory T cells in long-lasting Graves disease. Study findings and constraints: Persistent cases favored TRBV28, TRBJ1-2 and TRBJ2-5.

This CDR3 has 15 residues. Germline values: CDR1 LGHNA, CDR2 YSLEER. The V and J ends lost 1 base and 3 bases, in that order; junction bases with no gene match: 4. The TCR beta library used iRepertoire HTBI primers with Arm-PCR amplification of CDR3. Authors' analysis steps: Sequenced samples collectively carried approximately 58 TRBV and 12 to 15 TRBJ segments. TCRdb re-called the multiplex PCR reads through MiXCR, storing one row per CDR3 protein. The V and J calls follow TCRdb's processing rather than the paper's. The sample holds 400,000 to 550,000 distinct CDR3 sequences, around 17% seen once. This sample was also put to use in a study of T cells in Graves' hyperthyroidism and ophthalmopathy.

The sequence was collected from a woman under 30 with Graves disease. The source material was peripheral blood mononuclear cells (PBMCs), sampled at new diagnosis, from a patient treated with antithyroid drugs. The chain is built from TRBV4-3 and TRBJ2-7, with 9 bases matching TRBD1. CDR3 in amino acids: CASSQAGTGIYEQYF. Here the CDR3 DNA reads TGCGCCAGCAGCCAAGCCGGGACAGGGATCTACGAGCAGTACTTC.